The clone carrying this TCR beta chain showed up just a few times. What it binds is not known. The assay was immunoSEQ multiplex PCR, and TCRdb's table has in-frame clones only and misses some. The table includes approximately 35,000 clones, roughly nine tenths detected once. Time point meaning: time of PML onset. Between roughly 16 and 60 months of natalizumab therapy passed before PML developed in these natalizumab-treated patients. This specimen belongs to a study of multiple sclerosis patients with progressive multifocal leukoencephalopathy. Study-wide results and limits: Expanded clones at PML onset predated and persisted through natalizumab therapy.

Trimming left V 0 bases short and J 4 bases short, with 9 bases between. The length of the CDR3 is 15 residues. CDR1 is LGHNA and CDR2 is YSLEER in the germline V gene. The specimen comprised PBMCs, sampled from a patient treated with natalizumab. The J gene is TRBJ1-4, the V gene TRBV4-3, with D possibly TRBD1 on 6 matching bases. The TCR originated in a human donor with progressive multifocal leukoencephalopathy. The CDR3 coding sequence is TGCGCCAGCAGCCAAGATAACAGGGTTAATGAAAAACTGTTTTTT. Translation: CASSQDNRVNEKLFF.